These T cell receptor beta chains were read from a single sample in a study of blood T cell repertoires in COVID-19. Libraries were prepared by immunoSEQ multiplex PCR; TCRdb keeps only in-frame clonotypes and omits some of them. Among about 240,000 clones listed, approximately 86% were seen once. Sequencing was carried out using PBMCs or T cells enriched from blood (not recorded which). The source is a woman in her 30s with acute COVID-19. CDR3s include the opening cysteine and the closing phenylalanine or tryptophan. Each record gives: clone size, J gene, D gene, V gene, CDR3 protein. D genes are given only for firm matches. Expanded clones get a size class; other rows say once, few or many, or leave the size out.

abundance: few; j_gene: TRBJ2-7; d_gene: NA; v_gene: TRBV6-4; CDR3aa: CASPLEQYF
abundance: NA; j_gene: TRBJ2-7; d_gene: TRBD1; v_gene: TRBV29-1; CDR3aa: CSVESGQGYEQYF
abundance: NA; j_gene: TRBJ1-6; d_gene: NA; v_gene: TRBV14; CDR3aa: CASSPSHDRHSPLHF
abundance: few; j_gene: TRBJ1-1; d_gene: NA; v_gene: TRBV6-2/TRBV6-3; CDR3aa: CASSYYSVTEAFF
abundance: once; j_gene: TRBJ1-2; d_gene: NA; v_gene: TRBV6-5; CDR3aa: CASSPSTVGYTF
abundance: NA; j_gene: TRBJ1-5; d_gene: NA; v_gene: TRBV7-9; CDR3aa: CASSLGGVRSQPQHF
abundance: once; j_gene: TRBJ1-2; d_gene: TRBD1; v_gene: TRBV4-3; CDR3aa: CASSRGGQGYGYTF
abundance: NA; j_gene: TRBJ1-5; d_gene: TRBD1; v_gene: TRBV10-2; CDR3aa: CASSEDSGGLEGAQHF
abundance: NA; j_gene: TRBJ2-3; d_gene: NA; v_gene: TRBV5-4; CDR3aa: CASSRDSSTDTQYF
abundance: NA; j_gene: TRBJ2-2; d_gene: NA; v_gene: TRBV9; CDR3aa: CASSARDSFLTGELFF
abundance: NA; j_gene: TRBJ1-1; d_gene: TRBD1; v_gene: TRBV3-1/TRBV3-2; CDR3aa: CASSPRQGRTEAFF
abundance: NA; j_gene: TRBJ1-5; d_gene: NA; v_gene: TRBV7-8; CDR3aa: CASSLTEPSNQPQHF
abundance: NA; j_gene: TRBJ2-2; d_gene: NA; v_gene: TRBV6-5; CDR3aa: CASSTITGNTGELFF
abundance: few; j_gene: TRBJ1-5; d_gene: TRBD1; v_gene: TRBV19; CDR3aa: CASSIRTGGSNQPQHF
abundance: NA; j_gene: TRBJ2-3; d_gene: TRBD1; v_gene: TRBV6-5; CDR3aa: CASRRQGYTDTQYF
abundance: once; j_gene: TRBJ1-1; d_gene: TRBD1; v_gene: TRBV4-1; CDR3aa: CASSLRAGGGNTEAFF
abundance: NA; j_gene: TRBJ2-2; d_gene: TRBD1; v_gene: TRBV28; CDR3aa: CVTREVGTGQTTGELFF
abundance: NA; j_gene: TRBJ1-4; d_gene: NA; v_gene: TRBV7-9; CDR3aa: CASSLDEVGLFF
abundance: NA; j_gene: TRBJ1-1; d_gene: NA; v_gene: TRBV7-9; CDR3aa: CASRPGNTEAFF
abundance: NA; j_gene: TRBJ2-1; d_gene: TRBD2; v_gene: TRBV5-6; CDR3aa: CASSLWRGADYNEQFF
abundance: NA; j_gene: TRBJ2-5; d_gene: TRBD2; v_gene: TRBV18; CDR3aa: CASSPVAGVPKETQYF
abundance: NA; j_gene: TRBJ2-1; d_gene: TRBD1; v_gene: TRBV7-9; CDR3aa: CASSPSGTGSFNEQFF